These 18 T cell receptor beta chains share one sample of origin, sequenced in a study of blood T cell repertoires in COVID-19. Profiled with immunoSEQ multiplex PCR; TCRdb holds only in-frame clones, not every one. The table has hundreds of thousands of clones, around 92% seen once; the top ten hold roughly 1.2%. Material: peripheral blood. These receptors were collected from a man between 35 and 55 years old with acute or convalescent COVID-19.

The sample holds one count of this clone. The gene calls are TRBV5-1 and TRBJ2-3, with TRBD2 matching over 7 bases. The CDR3 runs 16 residues. Germline CDR1 and CDR2: SGHRS and YFSETQ. J gave up 0 bases and V 4 bases, and 8 bases lay outside the gene matches. The CDR3 bases are TGCGCCAGCAGCCCGCGAGTACTAGCGAGCACAGATACGCAGTATTTT. Its protein is CASSPRVLASTDTQYF.

This sequence joins TRBV5-4 and TRBJ1-1, with D tentatively TRBD1 (6 bases). This CDR3 comprises 15 residues. Deletions cut 1 base from V and 3 bases from J, with 13 bases between. Germline V gene lookup returns CDR1 SGHNT and CDR2 YYREEE (reference sequence). CDR3 residues: CASSLLWGRDTEAFF. Here the CDR3 DNA reads TGTGCCAGCAGCTTGTTGTGGGGGCGCGACACTGAAGCTTTCTTT.

Points on this clone: Additional DNA sequences in this sample encode the identical CDR3. J is TRBJ1-2 and V is TRBV5-1, with TRBD1 matching 7 bases. CDR1 is SGHRS, CDR2 YFSETQ, per germline. Unmatched junction bases numbered 10, after V lost 4 bases and J lost 7 bases. There are 14 residues in the CDR3. The CDR3 loop reads CASSLDRAAGGYTF. The CDR3 coding sequence is TGCGCCAGCAGCCTAGACAGGGCAGCGGGTGGCTACACCTTC. The full variable domain, its missing parts supplied by reference TRBV5-1 and TRBJ1-2, is KAGVTQTPRYLIKTRGQQVTLSCSPISGHRSVSWYQQTPGQGLQFLFEYFSETQRNKGNFPGRFSGRQFSNSRSEMNVSTLELGDSALYLCASSLDRAAGGYTFGSGTRLTVV.

The chain combines TRBV6-2 or TRBV6-3 with TRBJ1-4; tentative D call: TRBD1 (5 bases). V lost 6 bases, J lost 2 bases, and 13 bases lay in between. Germline CDR1 is MNHEY and CDR2 is SVGEGT. The CDR3 is 15 residues long. The CDR3 sequence: CASSVPGLTNEKLFF. The CDR3 bases are TGTGCCAGCAGCGTCCCGGGACTTACTAATGAAAAACTGTTTTTT.

This clone came up once. The chain carries TRBV5-6 and TRBJ1-6; 8 bases are shared with TRBD1. The V and J ends lost 3 bases and 10 bases, in that order; junction bases with no gene match: 6. Germline lookup yields CDR1 SGHDT and CDR2 YYEEEE. The CDR3 spans 14 residues. For the CDR3, the DNA is TGTGCCAGCAGCTCACGGACAGGGTACTCACCCCTCCACTTT. Amino acid sequence: CASSSRTGYSPLHF.

The table lists this clone with a count of one. This CDR3 is also generated by other DNA sequences in the sample. The chain has TRBV5-4 and TRBJ1-5; D remains unclear. The CDR3 is 14 residues long. Germline assignment: CDR1 SGHNT and CDR2 YYREEE (reference sequence). The V gene lost 0 bases and the J gene lost 0 bases, with 4 bases spanning the gap. CDR3 DNA sequence: TGTGCCAGCAGCTTGGCGGGTAGCAATCAGCCCCAGCATTTT. Its protein product is CASSLAGSNQPQHF.

The J gene is TRBJ2-3, the V gene TRBV14; D not certain. This CDR3 comprises 11 residues. Germline loops: CDR1 SGHDN, CDR2 FVKESK. With 4 bases removed from V and 6 bases from J, the gap between germline ends came to 5 bases. The CDR3 DNA is TGTGCCAGCAGCCTCTATGATACGCAGTATTTT. Amino acids: CASSLYDTQYF. The full variable domain, completed using reference TRBV14 and TRBJ2-3, is EAGVTQFPSHSVIEKGQTVTLRCDPISGHDNLYWYRRVMGKEIKFLLHFVKESKQDESGMPNNRFLAERTGGTYSTLKVQPAELEDSGVYFCASSLYDTQYFGPGTRLTVL.

The chain employs TRBV3-1 (or the pseudogene TRBV3-2) and TRBJ1-1; TRBD1 matches 7 bases. In germline, CDR1 is LGHDT, CDR2 YNNKEL (reference sequence). After removal of 4 bases from V and 6 bases from J, the junction contained 11 bases not matched to a gene. This CDR3 spans 15 amino acids. CDR3 loop: CASSPSTGVFAEAFF. The CDR3 nucleotides read TGTGCCAGCAGCCCCAGTACAGGGGTGTTCGCTGAAGCTTTCTTT.

This chain connects TRBV5-1 to TRBJ2-7; D possibly corresponds to TRBD1 (5 bases). CDR1 SGHRS and CDR2 YFSETQ come from the germline V gene. The germline V and J ends were trimmed by 2 bases and 2 bases, with 17 bases remaining between them. The CDR3 runs to 16 residues. The CDR3 bases are TGCGCCAGCAGCTTCTACAGGATCACCAAGGCCTACGAGCAGTACTTC. Amino acids: CASSFYRITKAYEQYF.

This chain uses TRBV5-5 with TRBJ1-5; D not certain. This CDR3 spans 13 amino acids. Germline V lookup: CDR1 SGHKS, CDR2 YYEKEE (reference sequence). V lost 1 base to trimming and J lost 6 bases, with 8 bases between them. The CDR3 spells CASSLTERQPQHF. The CDR3 bases are TGTGCCAGCAGCTTGACTGAGCGTCAGCCCCAGCATTTT. The complete variable domain, with remaining parts taken from reference TRBV5-5 and TRBJ1-5, reads DAGVTQSPTHLIKTRGQQVTLRCSPISGHKSVSWYQQVLGQGPQFIFQYYEKEERGRGNFPDRFSARQFPNYSSELNVNALLLGDSALYLCASSLTERQPQHFGDGTRLSIL.

The V and J genes are TRBV7-3 and TRBJ2-2, with D perhaps matching TRBD1 (6 bases). CDR1 and CDR2 from the germline V gene are SGHTA and FQGTGA. The V end was cut by 4 bases, the J end by 2 bases, with 8 bases between. The CDR3 is 14 amino acids. The CDR3 nucleotides are TGTGCCAGCAGCTCAGGGGTAAACACCGGGGAGCTGTTTTTT. It specifies CASSSGVNTGELFF.

V is TRBV11-3 and J is TRBJ2-2; possibly TRBD2 for D (6 bases). The CDR3 covers 15 residues. V shed 5 bases and J shed 6 bases, with 16 bases lying between them. Germline CDR1 is SGHNT and CDR2 is YENEEA. CDR3 nucleotides: TGTGCCAGCAGCCCGCGGGGACGGTACGCCGGGGAGCTGTTTTTT. Encoded protein: CASSPRGRYAGELFF. The whole variable domain, remainder taken from reference TRBV11-3 and TRBJ2-2, is EAGVVQSPRYKIIEKKQPVAFWCNPISGHNTLYWYLQNLGQGPELLIRYENEEAVDDSQLPKDRFSAERLKGVDSTLKIQPAELGDSAVYLCASSPRGRYAGELFFGEGSRLTVL.

The chain joins TRBV5-8 to TRBJ2-7; D not resolved. The germline CDR1 and CDR2 sequences are SGHTS and YDEGEE. Trimming shortened V by 4 bases and J by 3 bases, and 14 bases separated the two germline ends. This CDR3 has 14 residues. CDR3 in amino acids: CASSPPGTIYEQYF. CDR3 bases: TGTGCCAGCAGCCCCCCAGGCACGATCTACGAGCAGTACTTC.

The chain employs TRBV19 and TRBJ2-7, with D possibly being TRBD2 (6 bases). Germline V gene data show CDR1 as LNHDA and CDR2 as SQIVND (reference sequence). V gave up 1 base and J gave up 3 bases, with 22 bases separating them. The CDR3 sequence is 18 residues long. The CDR3 spells CASSIAGSAGPAIYEQYF. In DNA, the CDR3 is TGTGCCAGTAGTATAGCGGGGTCGGCGGGACCCGCCATCTACGAGCAGTACTTC.

This clone was seen ten or more times. The rearrangement uses TRBV5-1 and TRBJ2-7, with 9 bases aligning to TRBD1. Germline V lookup: CDR1 SGHRS, CDR2 YFSETQ. With 0 bases clipped from V and 2 bases from J, the junction kept 6 bases outside the gene matches. This CDR3 is built from 16 residues. The chain's CDR3 is CASSLAAGTGTYEQYF. The CDR3 DNA reads as TGCGCCAGCAGCTTGGCCGCCGGGACAGGGACCTACGAGCAGTACTTC.

CDR3 DNA: TGTGCCAGCGGGTTCCCACTGGCGACTGCAACTAATGAAAAACTGTTTTTT. Translated: CASGFPLATATNEKLFF. This sequence joins TRBV19 and TRBJ1-4; D gene ambiguous. The CDR3 has 17 residues. V dropped 9 bases and J dropped 0 bases, with 20 bases sitting between them. The germline CDR1 and CDR2 sequences are LNHDA and SQIVND (reference sequence).

The chain links TRBV7-2 to TRBJ1-1, with 7 bases lining up with TRBD1. Germline V lookup: CDR1 SGHTA, CDR2 FQGNSA. Unmatched junction bases numbered 10, after V lost 4 bases and J lost 11 bases. The CDR3 consists of 13 residues. CDR3 residues: CASSSQGIMDAFF. CDR3 coding DNA: TGTGCCAGCAGCTCACAGGGGATTATGGATGCTTTCTTT.

Here the CDR3 DNA reads TGTGCCAGCAGCTTGGGAGGGAATGAAAAACTGTTTTTT. This gives the protein CASSLGGNEKLFF. The V gene is TRBV7-8, the J gene TRBJ1-4; no firm D call. In germline, CDR1 is SGHVS, CDR2 FQNEAQ. V gave up 3 bases and J gave up 5 bases, with 7 bases separating them. The CDR3 length is 13 residues.